This TCR beta chain was captured by sequencing in a study of blood T cell repertoires in COVID-19. V gave up 0 bases and J gave up 4 bases; unmatched junction bases: 7. This CDR3 is built from 18 residues. The germline gives CDR1 MDHEN, CDR2 SYDVKM. The protocol was immunoSEQ multiplex PCR, while the TCRdb copy is restricted to in-frame clones and leaves out a portion. This sample has about 74,000 clones; roughly 81% occur once, and the top ten carry 36%. The V and J genes are TRBV28 and TRBJ2-1; 12 bases align to TRBD2. The TCR was taken from a man aged 65 to 85 with acute or convalescent COVID-19. The sample comprised peripheral blood. CDR3 coding DNA: TGTGCCAGCAGTTTATGGGCACTAGCGGGAGGTACTTACAATGAGCAGTTCTTC. Protein sequence: CASSLWALAGGTYNEQFF.